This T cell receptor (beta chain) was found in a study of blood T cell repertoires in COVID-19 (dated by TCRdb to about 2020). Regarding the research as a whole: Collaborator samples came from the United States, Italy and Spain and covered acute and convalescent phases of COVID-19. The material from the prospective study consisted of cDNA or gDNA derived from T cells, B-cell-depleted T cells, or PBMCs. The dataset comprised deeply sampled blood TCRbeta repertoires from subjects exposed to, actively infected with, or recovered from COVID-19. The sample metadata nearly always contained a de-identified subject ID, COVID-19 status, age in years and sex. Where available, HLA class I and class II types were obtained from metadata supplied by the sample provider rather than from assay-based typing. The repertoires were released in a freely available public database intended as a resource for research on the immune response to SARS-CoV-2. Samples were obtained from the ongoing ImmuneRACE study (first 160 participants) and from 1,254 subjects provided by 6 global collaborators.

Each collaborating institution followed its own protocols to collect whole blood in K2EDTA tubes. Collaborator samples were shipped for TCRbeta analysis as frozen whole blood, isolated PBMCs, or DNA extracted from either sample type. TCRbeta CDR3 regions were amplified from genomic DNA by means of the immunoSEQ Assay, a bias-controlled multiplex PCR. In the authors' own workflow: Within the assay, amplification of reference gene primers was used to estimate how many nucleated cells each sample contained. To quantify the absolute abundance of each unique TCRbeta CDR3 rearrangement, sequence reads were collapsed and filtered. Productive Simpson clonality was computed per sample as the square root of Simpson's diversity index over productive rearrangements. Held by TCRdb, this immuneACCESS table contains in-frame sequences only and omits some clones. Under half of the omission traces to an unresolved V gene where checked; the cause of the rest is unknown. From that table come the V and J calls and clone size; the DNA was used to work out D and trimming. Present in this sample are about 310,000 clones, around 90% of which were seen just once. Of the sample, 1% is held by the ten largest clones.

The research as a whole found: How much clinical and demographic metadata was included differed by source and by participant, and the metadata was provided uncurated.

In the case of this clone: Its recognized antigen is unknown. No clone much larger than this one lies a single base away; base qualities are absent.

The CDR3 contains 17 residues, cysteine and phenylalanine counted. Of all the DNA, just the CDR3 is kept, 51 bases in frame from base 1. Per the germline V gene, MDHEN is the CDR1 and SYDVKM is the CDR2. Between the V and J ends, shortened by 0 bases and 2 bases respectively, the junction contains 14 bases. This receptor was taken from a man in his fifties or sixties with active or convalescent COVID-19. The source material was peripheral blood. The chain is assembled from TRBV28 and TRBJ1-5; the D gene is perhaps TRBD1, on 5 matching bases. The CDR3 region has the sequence CASSLWPEGGGNQPQHF. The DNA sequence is TGTGCCAGCAGTTTATGGCCAGAGGGAGGGGGCAATCAGCCCCAGCATTTT.